The 23 T cell receptor beta chains presented below share a single source sample, sequenced in a study of blood T cell repertoires in COVID-19. The data were produced by immunoSEQ multiplex PCR, yet TCRdb's version contains in-frame clones alone and is incomplete. The sample consists of 140,000 to 150,000 clones, about four fifths of them appearing once. Sequenced input: peripheral blood. Receptor source: a man aged 70-80 years who had recovered from COVID-19.

This chain connects TRBV5-1 to TRBJ1-4; no clear D. Trimming shortened V by 3 bases and J by 8 bases, and 17 bases separated the two germline ends. Germline-derived CDR1 and CDR2 are SGHRS and YFSETQ. The CDR3 sequence is 15 residues long. CDR3 amino acids: CASSSTALGEEKLFF. The DNA of the CDR3 is TGCGCCAGCAGCTCCACGGCCCTCGGAGAGGAAAAACTGTTTTTT.

The table lists this clone with a few counts. V gene TRBV30 combines with J gene TRBJ1-5, with D perhaps matching TRBD1 (5 bases). The CDR3 has 14 amino acids. The germline V gene has CDR1 GTSNPN and CDR2 SVGIG (reference sequence). Trimming pared 4 bases from V and 5 bases from J, leaving 15 bases between. Here the CDR3 reads CAWKREGLYQPQHF. CDR3 bases: TGTGCCTGGAAGCGGGAGGGGCTGTATCAGCCCCAGCATTTT.

J is TRBJ2-7 and V is TRBV6-5; the match to TRBD1 covers 7 bases. CDR3 size: 13 residues. Germline CDR1 is MNHEY and CDR2 is SVGAGI. Germline trimming cut 7 bases from V and 3 bases from J; bases unmatched to any gene: 6. CDR3: CASMTTGHYEQYF. The CDR3 DNA is TGTGCCAGCATGACGACAGGGCACTACGAGCAGTACTTC.

CDR3 sequence (DNA): TGCGCCAGCAGTGACGGAGCGGGAGGGCCGGTGGGTGAGCAGTTCTTC. Protein sequence: CASSDGAGGPVGEQFF. V and J are TRBV10-1 and TRBJ2-1; 10 bases map to TRBD2. In germline, CDR1 is WNHNN, CDR2 SYGVQD (reference sequence). This CDR3 contains 16 residues. The trim removed 3 bases at V and 9 bases at J, leaving 11 bases unmatched.

The chain employs TRBV11-2 and TRBJ2-2; 7 nucleotides match TRBD2. With V trimmed by 5 bases and J by 2 bases, 11 bases remained unmatched. Germline CDR1 reads SGHAT; CDR2 reads FQNNGV. This CDR3 comprises 17 residues. CDR3 DNA: TGTGCCAGCAGCCCCCCGGGGGGTCTCCCCAACACCGGGGAGCTGTTTTTT. Protein: CASSPPGGLPNTGELFF.

This rearrangement joins TRBV12-3 or TRBV12-4 to TRBJ1-1; D unclear. CDR3 length: 12 residues. Trimming removed 6 bases at V and 5 bases at J, with 10 bases between. The DNA of the CDR3 is TGTGCCAGCAGCCTGCTTCGGACTGAAGCTTTCTTT. Protein sequence: CASSLLRTEAFF.

The chain uses TRBV19 and TRBJ1-5; 8 bases agree with TRBD1. The length of the CDR3 is 15 residues. Germline-derived CDR1 and CDR2 are LNHDA and SQIVND (reference sequence). V shed 6 bases, J shed 3 bases, and the junction held 7 bases outside the gene matches. Written as DNA, the CDR3 is TGTGCCAGTAGCCTCGACAGGGGCAACAATCAGCCCCAGCATTTT. As protein: CASSLDRGNNQPQHF.

V and J are TRBV12-3 or TRBV12-4 and TRBJ2-5; a possible D gene is TRBD2 (7 bases). The CDR3 runs 13 residues. V gave up 6 bases and J gave up 5 bases, with 13 bases separating them. CDR3 loop: CASRQQGGETQYF. The CDR3 DNA reads as TGTGCCAGCAGGCAACAGGGAGGGGAGACCCAGTACTTC.

The V and J genes are TRBV9 and TRBJ2-1; 9 bases fit TRBD2. Germline lookup yields CDR1 SGDLS and CDR2 YYNGEE. V lost 5 bases to trimming and J lost 2 bases; unmatched junction nucleotides: 11. CDR3 length: 17 residues. This CDR3 is CASSATGLAIAYNEQFF. CDR3 bases: TGTGCCAGCAGTGCTACCGGACTAGCGATCGCCTACAATGAGCAGTTCTTC.

The CDR3 reads CASSVSGITSEAYGYTF. The CDR3 DNA reads TGTGCCAGCAGCGTGAGTGGTATCACGTCGGAGGCCTATGGCTACACCTTC. The rearrangement links TRBV27 to TRBJ1-2; D remains ambiguous. This CDR3 contains 17 residues. CDR1 and CDR2 (germline): MNHEY, SMNVEV (reference sequence). V was pared by 6 bases and J by 4 bases, with 24 bases between.

The J gene is TRBJ2-7, the V gene TRBV7-8; 9 bases map to TRBD2. J gave up 2 bases and V 0 bases, and 11 bases lay outside the gene matches. The CDR3 is 18 amino acids. CDR1 is SGHVS and CDR2 is FQNEAQ in the germline V gene. In nucleotides, the CDR3 is TGTGCCAGCAGCTTAGCGCTGGGCGGGAGGGCCAGGACCTACGAGCAGTACTTC. Protein product: CASSLALGGRARTYEQYF.

The chain links TRBV2 to TRBJ2-3; D remains ambiguous. Germline lookup yields CDR1 SNHLY and CDR2 FYNNEI. The CDR3 totals 14 residues. Trimming removed 5 bases at V and 0 bases at J, with 9 bases between. Here the CDR3 reads CASSLLTSTDTQYF. CDR3 nucleotide sequence: TGTGCCAGCAGTCTACTAACTAGCACAGATACGCAGTATTTT.

This chain uses TRBV30 with TRBJ1-4; D call uncertain. The CDR3 is 16 residues long. The germline V gene has CDR1 GTSNPN and CDR2 SVGIG (reference sequence). The germline V and J ends were trimmed by 4 bases and 1 base, with 16 bases remaining between them. CDR3 sequence: CAWMRGLSETNEKLFF. The CDR3 DNA reads as TGTGCCTGGATGCGGGGTTTAAGTGAAACTAATGAAAAACTGTTTTTT.

The rearrangement uses TRBV2 and TRBJ2-1; 7 bases fit TRBD1. The V gene's germline CDR1 is SNHLY and CDR2 FYNNEI. Trimming took 5 bases from V and 3 from J; bases not matched to a gene: 4. The CDR3 runs 14 residues. CDR3 in amino acids: CASSLGGYYNEQFF. In nucleotides, the CDR3 is TGTGCCAGCAGTTTAGGGGGCTACTACAATGAGCAGTTCTTC.

The chain recombines TRBV6-5 with TRBJ2-7, with 8 bases that match TRBD1. Trimming cost V 5 bases and J 3 bases; bases outside gene matches: 6. This CDR3 contains 14 residues. Germline V gives CDR1 MNHEY, CDR2 SVGAGI. CDR3 sequence (DNA): TGTGCCAGCAGTCAACCGGGACAGGTCTACGAGCAGTACTTC. This encodes CASSQPGQVYEQYF.

The V gene is TRBV6-4, the J gene TRBJ1-1, with D perhaps TRBD1 (5 bases). CDR1 is MRHNA, CDR2 SNTAGT, per germline. This CDR3 is 19 amino acids long. Between the trimmed V and J ends, which lost 7 bases and 1 base, there was a span of 28 bases. CDR3 in DNA: TGTGCCAGCACCGGAGGGACTGTTTCCTGTAAGGAGGGGAACACTGAAGCTTTCTTT. Translation: CASTGGTVSCKEGNTEAFF.

CDR3 nucleotides: TGTGCCAGCAGCTCGACAGGAAACGGAGAGGAGACCCAGTACTTC. Translating it yields CASSSTGNGEETQYF. The chain uses TRBV7-3 and TRBJ2-5; perhaps TRBD1 as D (6 bases). V dropped 4 bases and J dropped 5 bases, with 17 bases sitting between them. This CDR3 is 15 amino acids long. In germline, CDR1 is SGHTA, CDR2 FQGTGA.

The chain joins TRBV7-2 to TRBJ2-1; D possibly corresponds to TRBD2 (6 bases). The germline V gene encodes CDR1 SGHTA and CDR2 FQGNSA. This CDR3 has 15 amino acids. Trimming pared 2 bases from V and 5 bases from J, leaving 13 bases between. The CDR3 DNA follows: TGTGCCAGCAGCTTATCTAGCGCGCCCAACAATGAGCAGTTCTTC. Protein product: CASSLSSAPNNEQFF.

The rearrangement links TRBV21-1 to TRBJ1-2; the table calls TRBD1, which could not be checked here. TRBV21-1 represents a pseudogene. There are 18 residues in the CDR3. The CDR3 DNA follows: TGTGCCAGCATAAAGGGCCCCGGGACAGGGAAGACTAACTATGGCTACACCTTC. Its translation: CASIKGPGTGKTNYGYTF.

This sequence joins TRBV6-2 or TRBV6-3 and TRBJ2-7, with 9 positions matching TRBD2. Trimming removed 3 bases from V and 4 bases from J; junction bases left unmatched: 1. There are 13 residues in the CDR3. Germline CDR1 reads MNHEY; CDR2 reads SVGEGT. The CDR3 sequence: CASSYAGGYEQYF. CDR3 nucleotides: TGTGCCAGCAGTTATGCGGGAGGGTACGAGCAGTACTTC.

This CDR3 reads CSASKSGQGFRGNQPQHF. The CDR3 DNA reads TGCAGTGCTAGTAAATCGGGACAGGGGTTTAGGGGCAATCAGCCCCAGCATTTT. The rearrangement joins TRBV20-1 to TRBJ1-5; TRBD1 matches 10 bases. The CDR3 covers 18 residues. V lost 3 bases to trimming and J lost 2 bases; unmatched junction nucleotides: 13. Germline V gene lookup returns CDR1 DFQATT and CDR2 SNEGSKA (reference sequence).

A word on this clone: The same CDR3 also results from other DNA sequences found in this sample. The CDR3: CASSLLGTSGRGGSTDTQYF. The CDR3 DNA reads TGTGCCAGCAGCCTCCTCGGGACTAGCGGGCGGGGGGGTAGCACAGATACGCAGTATTTT. The V gene is TRBV7-3, the J gene TRBJ2-3, with 12 bases fitting TRBD2. Trimming removed 5 bases from V and 0 bases from J; junction bases left unmatched: 15. Germline V CDR1 and CDR2: SGHTA, FQGTGA. The CDR3 loop spans 20 amino acids.

The chain links TRBV6-4 to TRBJ2-2; TRBD1 might be the D (5 bases). From germline, CDR1 is MRHNA and CDR2 SNTAGT. V was trimmed by 2 bases and J by 1 base, leaving 5 bases between them. The CDR3 covers 14 residues. The CDR3 protein is CASSDGQNTGELFF. DNA of the CDR3: TGTGCCAGCAGTGACGGACAGAACACCGGGGAGCTGTTTTTT.